This T cell receptor (beta chain) originates from a study of TIL therapy for anti-PD-1-resistant metastatic lung cancer. Background on the study: Patients then received nivolumab; progressors got lymphodepletion, TIL and IL-2. Study-wide findings and caveats: Infused TIL clonotypes partially replaced the baseline blood repertoire, then decayed over months.

Time point denoted: pre-treatment sample, taken before nivolumab and TIL therapy. The table lists this clone with a few counts. Its target is unknown. Trimming shortened V by 1 base and J by 4 bases, and 2 bases separated the two germline ends. Germline V gene data show CDR1 as MNHEY and CDR2 as SVGAGI. CDR3 length equals 11 residues. Sequencing used immunoSEQ v3. TCRdb keeps only in-frame clones here, not all; method: immunoSEQ multiplex PCR. The table shows 20,000 or so clones, with about 83% occurring only once. The sequence derives from a person aged 25 to 80 with non-small cell lung cancer. Sequencing was performed on blood, taken at baseline. V is TRBV6-5 and J is TRBJ2-7; D not certain. CDR3 nucleotide sequence: TGTGCCAGCAGTTACTTGTACGAGCAGTACTTC. This sequence encodes CASSYLYEQYF.